The 19 T cell receptor beta chains below come from one sample, sequenced in a study of metastatic and nonmetastatic thyroid tumors. All patients reached thyroid surgery having received no treatment beforehand. TCRdb re-analyzed the PCR reads using MiXCR. The table records roughly 22,000 clones, about 40% of them present only once. Specimen: blood. The source is a male donor with papillary thyroid cancer or a benign thyroid nodule (not recorded which). Some clones in this sample may be carry-over from other donors' samples.

The chain recombines TRBV30 with TRBJ1-1; D unclear. Germline V lookup: CDR1 GTSNPN, CDR2 SVGIG (reference sequence). Trimming shortened V by 3 bases and J by 3 bases, and 5 bases separated the two germline ends. The CDR3 has 11 residues. CDR3 in amino acids: CAWRDYTEAFF. The CDR3 DNA sequence: TGTGCCTGGAGGGATTACACTGAAGCTTTCTTT.

The rearrangement uses TRBV7-3 and TRBJ1-6; 8 bases map to TRBD1. The ends lost 4 bases at V and 7 bases at J; junction bases unmatched: 3. The CDR3 loop spans 14 amino acids. From germline, CDR1 is SGHTA and CDR2 FQGTGA. CDR3 nucleotide sequence: TGTGCCAGCAGCTACGGGACAGGCAATTCACCCCTCCACTTT. Amino acids: CASSYGTGNSPLHF.

This clone ranks as medium-sized. This chain links TRBV20-1 with TRBJ2-1; TRBD2 agrees at 7 bases. CDR1 DFQATT and CDR2 SNEGSKA come from the germline V gene (reference sequence). V shed 7 bases, J shed 3 bases, and the junction held 9 bases outside the gene matches. The CDR3 is 14 amino acids. CDR3 amino acids: CSGVGAGYYNEQFF. CDR3 nucleotides: TGCAGTGGGGTCGGAGCGGGGTACTACAATGAGCAGTTCTTC.

This chain uses TRBV30 with TRBJ2-1, with D possibly matching TRBD1 (6 bases). The CDR3 sequence is 16 residues long. V gave up 2 bases and J gave up 0 bases, with 14 bases separating them. Per the germline V gene, CDR1 is GTSNPN and CDR2 is SVGIG (reference sequence). The CDR3 reads CAWSSRDRSSYNEQFF. CDR3 bases: TGTGCCTGGAGTTCCCGAGACAGGAGCTCCTACAATGAGCAGTTCTTC.

This chain links TRBV20-1 with TRBJ2-7; D might be TRBD1 (6 bases). CDR1 and CDR2 (germline): DFQATT, SNEGSKA (reference sequence). The CDR3 totals 14 residues. The V and J ends lost 6 bases and 3 bases respectively, with 18 bases between them. This chain's CDR3 is CSASNPGTNYEQYF. CDR3 DNA: TGCAGTGCCTCGAACCCCGGGACAAACTACGAGCAGTACTTC.

A remark on this clone: A read error may produce the germline difference seen at one junction end. The V and J genes are TRBV5-1 and TRBJ1-4; D not certain. Germline V gene data show CDR1 as SGHRS and CDR2 as YFSETQ. CDR3 length: 15 amino acids. This CDR3 is CASSLGGRNNEKLFF. The CDR3 DNA reads TGTGCCAGCAGCTTGGGAGGGCGGAATAATGAAAAACTGTTTTTT.

This clone was seen only a few times. In nucleotides, the CDR3 is TGTGCCAGCAGCCAAGGGACAGGGATCCCCTATAATTCACCCCTCCACTTT. This codes for CASSQGTGIPYNSPLHF. The V gene is TRBV27, the J gene TRBJ1-6, with 9 bases matching TRBD1. Germline V gene lookup returns CDR1 MNHEY and CDR2 SMNVEV (reference sequence). The CDR3 is made up of 17 amino acids. Trimming cost V 6 bases and J 2 bases; bases outside gene matches: 8.

This clone was counted only a few times. The V gene is TRBV6-6, the J gene TRBJ2-7; 8 nucleotides match TRBD1. CDR1 MNHNY and CDR2 SVGAGI come from the germline V gene (reference sequence). J was trimmed by 3 bases and V by 2 bases; bases with no gene match: 6. This CDR3 has 15 residues. DNA for the CDR3: TGTGCCAGCAGTTACATCCCAGGGGGCAGCTACGAGCAGTACTTC. Protein: CASSYIPGGSYEQYF.

A single count supports this clone. The chain's CDR3 is CASSSETGWDGYTF. CDR3 coding DNA: TGCGCCAGCAGCTCGGAGACAGGGTGGGATGGCTACACCTTC. V usage is TRBV5-1 and J usage is TRBJ1-2; 7 bases are a match to TRBD1. The CDR3 runs 14 residues. J gave up 6 bases and V 3 bases, and 8 bases lay outside the gene matches. Germline loops: CDR1 SGHRS, CDR2 YFSETQ.

Sample share makes this clone medium-sized. The gene calls are TRBV20-1 and TRBJ1-2; TRBD1 agrees at 8 bases. The germline CDR1 and CDR2 sequences are DFQATT and SNEGSKA (reference sequence). V gave up 6 bases and J gave up 6 bases; unmatched junction bases: 9. This CDR3 contains 13 residues. CDR3 region: CSAEQQGVDGYTF. The DNA of the CDR3 is TGCAGTGCAGAACAACAGGGGGTTGATGGCTACACCTTC.

The chain has TRBV6-1 and TRBJ1-5; TRBD1 matches 8 bases. The CDR3 consists of 17 residues. The junction had 6 bases not matched to a gene; V was cut back by 2 bases and J by 0 bases. Germline lookup yields CDR1 MNHNS and CDR2 SASEGT. The CDR3 loop reads CASSEWTGRNSNQPQHF. The CDR3 region has the DNA TGTGCCAGCAGTGAATGGACAGGGAGAAATAGCAATCAGCCCCAGCATTTT.

This rearrangement joins TRBV4-2 to TRBJ2-7; D gene ambiguous. The V and J ends lost 4 bases and 2 bases respectively, with 12 bases between them. There are 14 residues in the CDR3. From germline, CDR1 is LGHNA and CDR2 YNFKEQ. Written as DNA, the CDR3 is TGTGCCAGCAGCCCGTCCCTGGTCCCCTACGAGCAGTACTTC. It specifies CASSPSLVPYEQYF.

This clone was observed many times. V and J are TRBV7-2 and TRBJ2-1, with D possibly matching TRBD1 (6 bases). Germline CDR1 and CDR2: SGHTA and FQGNSA. The CDR3 sequence is 13 residues long. Trimming stripped 1 base from V and 8 bases from J, with 9 bases between. The DNA of the CDR3 is TGTGCCAGCAGCTTAGGGGGGCACGATGAGCAGTTCTTC. Its protein is CASSLGGHDEQFF. The variable domain in full, with the rest retrieved from reference TRBV7-2 and TRBJ2-1, is GAGVSQSPSNKVTEKGKDVELRCDPISGHTALYWYRQSLGQGLEFLIYFQGNSAPDKSGLPSDRFSAERTGGSVSTLTIQRTQQEDSAVYLCASSLGGHDEQFFGPGTRLTVL.

There are a few counts of this clone. The chain carries TRBV28 and TRBJ2-5, with 7 positions matching TRBD2. This CDR3 contains 16 residues. The germline gives CDR1 MDHEN, CDR2 SYDVKM. After removal of 3 bases from V and 5 bases from J, the junction contained 12 bases not matched to a gene. CDR3 nucleotides: TGTGCCAGCAGTTTTCGGGGAGGCGCGGGAGTCGAGACCCAGTACTTC. Its translation: CASSFRGGAGVETQYF.

Details on this clone: Mismatch with germline at one junction end may stem from a read error. The chain uses TRBV7-8 and TRBJ1-3; unclear D gene. This CDR3 spans 13 amino acids. CDR1 is SGHVS, CDR2 FQNEAQ, per germline. The CDR3 DNA reads as TGTGCCATCAGCCCCACATACGGAAACACCATATATTTT. Translating gives CAISPTYGNTIYF. The variable domain in full, with the rest retrieved from reference TRBV7-8 and TRBJ1-3, is GAGVSQSPRYKVAKRGQDVALRCDPISGHVSLFWYQQALGQGPEFLTYFQNEAQLDKSGLPSDRFFAERPEGSVSTLKIQRTQQEDSAVYLCAISPTYGNTIYFGEGSWLTVV.

This clone was recorded a few times. V is TRBV2 and J is TRBJ2-1; TRBD2 matches at 9 bases. Germline-derived CDR1 and CDR2 are SNHLY and FYNNEI. With 6 bases clipped from V and 8 bases from J, the junction kept 11 bases outside the gene matches. The CDR3 runs to 15 residues. In nucleotides, the CDR3 is TGTGCCAGCAGGGTAGCGGGAGCGGGGGGCCATGAGCAGTTCTTC. This codes for CASRVAGAGGHEQFF.

This clone was picked up a small number of times. J is TRBJ1-3 and V is TRBV6-2 or TRBV6-3, with a tentative D call TRBD1 (5 bases). Germline loops: CDR1 MNHEY, CDR2 SVGEGT. CDR3 length: 14 amino acids. Trimming cost V 1 base and J 8 bases, with 12 bases left between them. The CDR3, as DNA: TGTGCCAGCAGTTACTTCGCGGGGGAGGACACCATATATTTT. This codes for CASSYFAGEDTIYF.

In its sample, this clone was seen many times. This clone may be a read error of a much larger clone one base away. This CDR3 is also generated by other DNA sequences in the sample. This chain connects TRBV6-4 to TRBJ2-2; D is possibly TRBD1 (7 bases). Germline lookup yields CDR1 MRHNA and CDR2 SNTAGT. The ends were cut back, 9 bases at V and 4 bases at J, with 15 bases in the middle. The CDR3 spans 14 residues. CDR3 loop: CASRSQGGTGELFF. CDR3 bases: TGTGCCAGTAGGAGCCAGGGGGGCACCGGGGAGCTGTTTTTT.

This clone was observed a few times. V gene TRBV28 combines with J gene TRBJ1-5, with D possibly being TRBD1 (5 bases). Per the germline V gene, CDR1 is MDHEN and CDR2 is SYDVKM. This CDR3 contains 16 residues. The ends were cut back, 7 bases at V and 0 bases at J, with 16 bases in the middle. This CDR3 reads CASMPLGRDSNQPQHF. In DNA, the CDR3 is TGTGCCAGCATGCCATTGGGGCGGGATAGCAATCAGCCCCAGCATTTT.